This is a list of T cell receptor beta chains from one sample in a study of T cell changes during pregnancy in multiple sclerosis. TCRdb keeps only in-frame clones here, not all; method: immunoSEQ multiplex PCR. In the table there are 45,000 to 55,000 clones, roughly 90% of which are singletons. The source was peripheral blood, collected in the first trimester of pregnancy. The receptors shown here come from a female donor in good health, enrolled as a control in a pregnancy study. Both conserved end residues are part of each CDR3. D genes are given only for firm matches.

d_call: .; v_call: TRBV19; j_call: TRBJ2-2; cdr3_aa: CASSIGSGNTGELFF; cdr3_nt: TGTGCCAGTAGTATAGGGTCAGGGAACACCGGGGAGCTGTTTTTT
d_call: .; v_call: TRBV18; j_call: TRBJ1-4; cdr3_aa: CASSPQGNEKLFF; cdr3_nt: TGTGCCAGCTCACCACAGGGGAATGAAAAACTGTTTTTT
d_call: TRBD1; v_call: TRBV18; j_call: TRBJ2-7; cdr3_aa: CASSLDREEQYF; cdr3_nt: TGTGCCAGCTCACTCGACAGGGAAGAGCAGTACTTC
d_call: .; v_call: TRBV9; j_call: TRBJ2-7; cdr3_aa: CASAGDSYEQYF; cdr3_nt: TGTGCCAGCGCCGGGGATTCCTACGAGCAGTACTTC
d_call: TRBD2; v_call: TRBV7-9; j_call: TRBJ2-1; cdr3_aa: CASSLLAAFNEQFF; cdr3_nt: TGTGCCAGCAGCTTGCTAGCGGCCTTTAATGAGCAGTTCTTC
d_call: .; v_call: TRBV30; j_call: TRBJ2-3; cdr3_aa: CAWSVRGSTDTQYF; cdr3_nt: TGTGCCTGGAGTGTGAGGGGGAGCACAGATACGCAGTATTTT
d_call: .; v_call: TRBV28; j_call: TRBJ1-5; cdr3_aa: CASTPEVWDQPQHF; cdr3_nt: TGTGCCAGCACCCCCGAGGTCTGGGATCAGCCCCAGCATTTT
d_call: .; v_call: TRBV6-6; j_call: TRBJ2-1; cdr3_aa: CASSYPGLRGNNEQFF; cdr3_nt: TGTGCCAGCAGTTACCCGGGGTTGCGGGGTAACAATGAGCAGTTCTTC
d_call: TRBD1; v_call: TRBV18; j_call: TRBJ2-1; cdr3_aa: CASSPLAGTVSNEQFF; cdr3_nt: TGTGCCAGCTCACCACTGGCCGGGACAGTTTCCAATGAGCAGTTCTTC
d_call: .; v_call: TRBV7-9; j_call: TRBJ2-5; cdr3_aa: CASSLWGVRETQYF; cdr3_nt: TGTGCCAGCAGCTTATGGGGGGTGCGGGAGACCCAGTACTTC
d_call: .; v_call: TRBV10-3; j_call: TRBJ2-3; cdr3_aa: CAISRMRNSDSTDTQYF; cdr3_nt: TGTGCCATCAGTCGCATGAGGAATTCCGATAGCACAGATACGCAGTATTTT
d_call: .; v_call: TRBV7-2; j_call: TRBJ1-5; cdr3_aa: CASSFRGQSYQPQHF; cdr3_nt: TGTGCCAGCAGCTTTCGAGGACAATCGTATCAGCCCCAGCATTTT
d_call: TRBD1; v_call: TRBV28; j_call: TRBJ2-7; cdr3_aa: CASSPGGMILHEQYF; cdr3_nt: TGTGCCAGCAGCCCAGGGGGTATGATACTCCACGAGCAGTACTTC
d_call: .; v_call: TRBV2; j_call: TRBJ2-7; cdr3_aa: CASTPLGSSYEQYF; cdr3_nt: TGTGCCAGCACCCCCCTGGGCAGCTCCTACGAGCAGTACTTC
d_call: TRBD2; v_call: TRBV9; j_call: TRBJ2-7; cdr3_aa: CASSVEGRAGSYEQYF; cdr3_nt: TGTGCCAGCAGCGTAGAGGGGAGGGCCGGGTCCTACGAGCAGTACTTC